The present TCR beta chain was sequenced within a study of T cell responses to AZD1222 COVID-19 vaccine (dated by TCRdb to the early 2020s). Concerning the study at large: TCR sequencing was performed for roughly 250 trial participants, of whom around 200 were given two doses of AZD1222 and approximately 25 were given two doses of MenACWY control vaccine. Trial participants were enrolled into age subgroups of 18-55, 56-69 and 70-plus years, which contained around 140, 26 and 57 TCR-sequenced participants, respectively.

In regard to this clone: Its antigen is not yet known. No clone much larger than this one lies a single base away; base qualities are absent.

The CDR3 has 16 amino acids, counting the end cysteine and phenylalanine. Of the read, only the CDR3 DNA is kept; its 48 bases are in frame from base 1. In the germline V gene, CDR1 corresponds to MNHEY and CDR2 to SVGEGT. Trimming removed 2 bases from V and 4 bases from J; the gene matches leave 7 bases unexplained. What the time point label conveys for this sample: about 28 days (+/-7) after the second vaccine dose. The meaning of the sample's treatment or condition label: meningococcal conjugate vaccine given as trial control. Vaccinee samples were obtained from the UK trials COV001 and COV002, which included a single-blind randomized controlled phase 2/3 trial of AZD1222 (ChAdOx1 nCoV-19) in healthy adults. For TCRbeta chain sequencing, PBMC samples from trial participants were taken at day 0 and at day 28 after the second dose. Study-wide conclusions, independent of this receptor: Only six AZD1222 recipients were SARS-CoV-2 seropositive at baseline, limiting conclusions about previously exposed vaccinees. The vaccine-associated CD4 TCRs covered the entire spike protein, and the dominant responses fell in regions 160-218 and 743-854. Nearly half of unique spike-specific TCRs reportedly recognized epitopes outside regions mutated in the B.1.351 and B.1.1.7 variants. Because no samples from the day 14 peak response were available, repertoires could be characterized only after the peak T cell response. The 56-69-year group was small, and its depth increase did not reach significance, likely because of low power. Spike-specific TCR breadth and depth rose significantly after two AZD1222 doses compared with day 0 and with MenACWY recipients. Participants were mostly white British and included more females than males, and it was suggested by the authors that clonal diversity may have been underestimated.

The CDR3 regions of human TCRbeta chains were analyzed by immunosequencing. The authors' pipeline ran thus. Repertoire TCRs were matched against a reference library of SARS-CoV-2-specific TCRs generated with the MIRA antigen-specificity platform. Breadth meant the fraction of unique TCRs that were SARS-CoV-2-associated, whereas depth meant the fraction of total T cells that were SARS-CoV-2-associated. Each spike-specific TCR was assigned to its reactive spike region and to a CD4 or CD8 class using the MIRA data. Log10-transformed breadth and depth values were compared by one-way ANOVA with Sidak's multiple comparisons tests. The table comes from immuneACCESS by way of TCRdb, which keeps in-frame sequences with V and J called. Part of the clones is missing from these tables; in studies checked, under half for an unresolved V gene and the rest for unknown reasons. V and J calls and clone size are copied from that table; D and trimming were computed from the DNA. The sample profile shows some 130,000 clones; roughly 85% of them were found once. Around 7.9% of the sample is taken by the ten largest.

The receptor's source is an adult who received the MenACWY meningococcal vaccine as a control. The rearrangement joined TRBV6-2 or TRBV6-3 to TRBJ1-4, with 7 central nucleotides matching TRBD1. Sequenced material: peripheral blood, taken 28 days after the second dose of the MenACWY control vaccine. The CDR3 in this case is CASSYPGQEDNEKLFF. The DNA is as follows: TGTGCCAGCAGTTACCCAGGACAGGAAGATAATGAAAAACTGTTTTTT.